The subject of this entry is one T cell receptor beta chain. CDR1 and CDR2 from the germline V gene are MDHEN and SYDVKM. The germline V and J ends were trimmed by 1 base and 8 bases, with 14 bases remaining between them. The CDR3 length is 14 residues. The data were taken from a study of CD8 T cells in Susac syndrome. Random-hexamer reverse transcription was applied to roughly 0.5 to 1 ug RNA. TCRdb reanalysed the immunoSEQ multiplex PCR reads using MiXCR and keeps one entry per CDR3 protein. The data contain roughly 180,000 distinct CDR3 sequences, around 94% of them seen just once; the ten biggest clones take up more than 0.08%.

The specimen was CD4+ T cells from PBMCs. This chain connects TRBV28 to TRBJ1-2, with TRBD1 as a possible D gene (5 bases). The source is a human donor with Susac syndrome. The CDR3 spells CASSLSQGSEGYTF. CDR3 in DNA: TGTGCCAGCAGTTTATCTCAGGGCTCGGAAGGCTACACCTTC.